Listed below are T cell receptor beta chains from one sample, sequenced in a study of OX40 agonist ivuxolimab in advanced cancers. Sequencing was performed with immunoSEQ multiplex PCR; in TCRdb, only in-frame clones are kept and a portion is missing. This sample has 65,000 to 85,000 clones; approximately 80% occur once, and the top ten carry more than 1.5%. Material: CD4+ or CD8+ T cells sorted from blood, obtained in a trial of the OX40 agonist ivuxolimab. The receptors were gathered from an adult with an advanced solid tumor such as melanoma, head and neck, liver or kidney cancer. The CDR3 runs from the conserved cysteine through the conserved F or W. The order of the fields is J gene, D gene, V gene, clone size, CDR3 DNA, CDR3 protein. The D gene is left open where the match is weak. Clone size is not always given. Where it is, it says once, few, many or a class for expanded clones.

>TRBJ1-4|-|TRBV19|few
TGTGCCAGTAGTGAAGGAGGGACGGAAAAACTGTTTTTT
CASSEGGTEKLFF
>TRBJ1-2|-|TRBV2|-
TGTGCCAGCAGACAGGGAAACTATGGCTACACCTTC
CASRQGNYGYTF
>TRBJ2-7|TRBD2|TRBV7-3|-
TGTGCCAGCAGCTTAACAGGCGGGGGGGCCTACGAGCAGTACTTC
CASSLTGGGAYEQYF
>TRBJ1-2|-|TRBV28|-
TGTGCCAGCAGTACCGCCTTGATTGATGGGCATGGCTACACCTTC
CASSTALIDGHGYTF
>TRBJ1-1|-|TRBV7-6|-
TGTGCCAGCAGCCTGATCCAAGGAAACACTGAAGCTTTCTTT
CASSLIQGNTEAFF
>TRBJ1-4|TRBD1|TRBV4-2|-
TGTGCCAGCAGCCAAGGGGGACAGGGTATGGGCGAAAAACTGTTTTTT
CASSQGGQGMGEKLFF
>TRBJ2-1|TRBD2|TRBV18|-
TGTGCCAGCTCTAGGACTAGCGGGAGGGCCAATGATGAGCAGTTCTTC
CASSRTSGRANDEQFF
>TRBJ2-1|TRBD1|TRBV5-1|-
TGCGCCAGCACCCGACAGGGGTCGGAGTACAATGAGCAGTTCTTC
CASTRQGSEYNEQFF
>TRBJ2-3|TRBD2|TRBV6-6|-
TGTGCCAGCAGTTTTGGGACTATCACAGATACGCAGTATTTT
CASSFGTITDTQYF
>TRBJ2-5|-|TRBV7-6|-
TGTGCCAGCAGCTTAGGGTCCGGGGGTGGACCTGGCGGGACCCAGTACTTC
CASSLGSGGGPGGTQYF
>TRBJ1-6|TRBD1|TRBV2|-
TGTGCCATGAGAGGGGGCCTTAGCTCCTATAATTCACCCCTCCACTTT
CAMRGGLSSYNSPLHF
>TRBJ2-7|-|TRBV30|-
TGTGCCTGGAACAGGGTTGGCGAGCAGTACTTC
CAWNRVGEQYF
>TRBJ2-2|-|TRBV7-8|-
TGTGCCAGCAGCTTAGCCGCGGCGGGTAACACCGGGGAGCTGTTTTTT
CASSLAAAGNTGELFF
>TRBJ2-2|TRBD1|TRBV28|once
TGTGCCAGCAGGAGATTTGGGACAGCCCTTGGTGGGGAGCTGTTTTTT
CASRRFGTALGGELFF
>TRBJ1-5|-|TRBV6-1|-
TGTGCCAGCAGACGTAGGGAAAATCAGCCCCAGCATTTT
CASRRRENQPQHF
>TRBJ2-1|-|TRBV7-6|-
TGTGCCGGCAGCTTAATGGACGAGCAGTTCTTC
CAGSLMDEQFF
>TRBJ2-1|TRBD1|TRBV7-3|-
TGTGCCAGCAGCCTCCGGGACAGGGAAAATCAAGGCTACAATGAGCAGTTCTTC
CASSLRDRENQGYNEQFF
>TRBJ1-6|-|TRBV28|-
TGTGCCAGCAGGACACCAATCAGGGGATCCCTCCACTTT
CASRTPIRGSLHF
>TRBJ2-1|-|TRBV7-7|-
TGTGCCAGCAGCCTGGACAGTTACAATGAGCAGTTCTTC
CASSLDSYNEQFF
>TRBJ1-1|TRBD1|TRBV5-1|-
TGCGCCAGCAGCTTAAGGACAGGCGAGAACACTGAAGCTTTCTTT
CASSLRTGENTEAFF